The 24 T cell receptor beta chains below were found in one sample sequenced in a study of T-cell reconstitution after alpha-beta-depleted transplantation in children. Preparation of the TCRbeta library used unique molecular identifiers. MiXCR, run by TCRdb on the PCR reads, gives a single entry per CDR3 protein. The data hold 170,000 or so distinct CDR3 sequences, with about 6.4% observed a single time. The sample was PBMCs from the stem cell graft donor, taken from the stem cell graft. Receptors were obtained from a human donor who donated a stem cell graft to a child with Wiskott-Aldrich syndrome.

This clonotype was detected many times. The rearrangement uses TRBV18 and TRBJ2-3, with no clear D. Germline V gene lookup returns CDR1 KGHSH and CDR2 LQKENI. V was trimmed by 3 bases and J by 2 bases, leaving 3 bases between them. CDR3 length: 12 amino acids. CDR3 in amino acids: CASSPYTDTQYF. CDR3 in DNA: TGTGCCAGCTCACCCTACACAGATACGCAGTATTTT.

There are a few counts of this clonotype. The J gene is TRBJ1-1, the V gene TRBV14, with D uncertain. This CDR3 is 15 amino acids long. Germline V gene data show CDR1 as SGHDN and CDR2 as FVKESK. V was trimmed by 4 bases and J by 0 bases, leaving 12 bases between them. CDR3 in amino acids: CASSRMELMNTEAFF. CDR3 DNA: TGTGCCAGCAGCCGTATGGAATTGATGAACACTGAAGCTTTCTTT.

This clonotype was counted many times. The chain recombines TRBV20-1 with TRBJ2-2; the D is unclear. CDR3 length: 14 residues. Germline CDR1 DFQATT, CDR2 SNEGSKA (reference sequence). The V and J ends lost 2 bases and 1 base respectively, with 8 bases between them. The CDR3 bases are TGCAGTGCTAGATCTACGCTGAACACCGGGGAGCTGTTTTTT. Its protein product is CSARSTLNTGELFF.

A few counts support this clonotype. The CDR3 protein is CASSYGVLAVTYEQYF. The CDR3 region has the DNA TGTGCCAGCAGTTACGGGGTCCTAGCGGTAACCTACGAGCAGTACTTC. The V call is TRBV6-5, the J call TRBJ2-7; 7 positions match TRBD2. V shed 2 bases, J shed 2 bases, and the junction held 9 bases outside the gene matches. The CDR3 runs 16 residues. In germline, CDR1 is MNHEY, CDR2 SVGAGI.

There are many counts of this clonotype. V gene TRBV27 combines with J gene TRBJ1-5; D gene uncertain. V shed 6 bases and J shed 0 bases, with 9 bases lying between them. This CDR3 contains 14 residues. Germline-derived CDR1 and CDR2 are MNHEY and SMNVEV (reference sequence). The chain's CDR3 is CASRGPGSNQPQHF. Here the CDR3 DNA reads TGTGCCAGCAGAGGACCAGGTAGCAATCAGCCCCAGCATTTT.

The sample holds many counts of this clonotype. The chain uses TRBV29-1 and TRBJ2-3; 13 bases are shared with TRBD2. V dropped 5 bases and J dropped 3; count of bases not matched to a gene: 5. The CDR3 sequence is 15 residues long. Germline CDR1 SQVTM, CDR2 ANQGSEA. The CDR3 DNA follows: TGCAGCGTTACACTAGCGGGAGGGCCAACAGATACGCAGTATTTT. Translated, it gives CSVTLAGGPTDTQYF.

In this sample, this clonotype turned up many times. The gene calls are TRBV10-3 and TRBJ2-3; D is perhaps TRBD1 or TRBD2 (5 bases each). The length of the CDR3 is 14 residues. Germline CDR1 ENHRY, CDR2 SYGVKD. V lost 9 bases, J lost 3 bases, and 16 bases lay in between. The CDR3 protein is CAISGPRGTDTQYF. The CDR3 nucleotides are TGTGCCATTTCGGGGCCCCGCGGGACAGATACGCAGTATTTT.

Ten or more counts support this clonotype. V and J are TRBV12-3 or TRBV12-4 and TRBJ1-3; a weak D match, TRBD1 (6 bases). This CDR3 spans 16 amino acids. The V and J ends lost 6 bases and 0 bases respectively, with 15 bases between them. This chain's CDR3 is CASSQSTGSSGNTIYF. DNA of the CDR3: TGTGCCAGCAGCCAGTCCACAGGGAGCTCTGGAAACACCATATATTTT.

The chain employs TRBV20-1 and TRBJ2-7; 10 bases align to TRBD1. Germline V CDR1 and CDR2: DFQATT, SNEGSKA (reference sequence). The CDR3 consists of 16 residues. The V segment lost 5 bases and the J segment 5 bases; nucleotides outside the gene matches: 15. The CDR3 here is CSAPRPGTGVTHEQYF. The CDR3 bases are TGCAGTGCTCCTCGCCCCGGGACAGGGGTAACCCACGAGCAGTACTTC.

This clonotype was observed at least ten times. The rearrangement joins TRBV7-9 to TRBJ1-5, with TRBD1 as a possible D gene (6 bases). Trimming shortened V by 0 bases and J by 4 bases, and 10 bases separated the two germline ends. CDR1 SEHNR and CDR2 FQNEAQ come from the germline V gene (reference sequence). The CDR3 consists of 15 residues. The CDR3 is CASSLAGADNQPQHF. In DNA form, the CDR3 reads TGTGCCAGCAGCTTAGCGGGGGCGGATAATCAGCCCCAGCATTTT.

The table lists this clonotype with a few counts. The chain couples TRBV29-1 to TRBJ2-7, with TRBD2 matching over 9 bases. This CDR3 is built from 17 residues. The germline V gene encodes CDR1 SQVTM and CDR2 ANQGSEA. The V and J ends lost 5 bases and 1 base, in that order; junction bases with no gene match: 15. The CDR3 protein is CSVKGGVAGVVSYEQYF. In DNA, the CDR3 is TGCAGCGTTAAAGGCGGGGTAGCGGGAGTAGTTTCCTACGAGCAGTACTTC.

This clonotype was seen at least ten times. The rearrangement joins TRBV27 to TRBJ2-5; D remains ambiguous. V gave up 3 bases and J gave up 3 bases, with 11 bases separating them. Germline V gene lookup returns CDR1 MNHEY and CDR2 SMNVEV (reference sequence). There are 14 residues in the CDR3. CDR3 residues: CASSFSATEETQYF. As DNA, the CDR3 is TGTGCCAGCAGTTTCTCGGCAACCGAAGAGACCCAGTACTTC.

This clonotype was counted between two and nine times. The V gene is TRBV2, the J gene TRBJ2-2, with D maybe TRBD2 (6 bases). The CDR3 has 13 residues. Trimming left V 6 bases short and J 4 bases short, with 9 bases between. CDR1 and CDR2 from the germline V gene are SNHLY and FYNNEI. This CDR3 is CASSGGVTGELFF. The DNA for the CDR3 is TGTGCCAGCAGCGGCGGGGTCACCGGGGAGCTGTTTTTT.

This clonotype has a handful of counts. The chain combines TRBV3-1 with TRBJ2-1; 7 nucleotides line up with TRBD1. V was pared by 3 bases and J by 5 bases, with 4 bases of the junction left unmatched. Germline-derived CDR1 and CDR2 are LGHDT and YNNKEL (reference sequence). This CDR3 region has 14 residues. CDR3 nucleotide sequence: TGTGCCAGCAGCCAGCAGACAGGGAACAATGAGCAGTTCTTC. Amino acids: CASSQQTGNNEQFF.

This clonotype was recorded a few times. V is TRBV5-1 and J is TRBJ2-3; 7 bases agree with TRBD1. The CDR3 spans 15 residues. Trimming took 0 bases from V and 1 from J; bases not matched to a gene: 2. Germline CDR1 SGHRS, CDR2 YFSETQ. CDR3 region: CASSLGDSGTDTQYF. As DNA, the CDR3 is TGCGCCAGCAGCTTGGGGGACAGCGGCACAGATACGCAGTATTTT.

This clonotype came up many times. This chain connects TRBV27 to TRBJ1-1; D ambiguous. The CDR3 runs 15 residues. Trimming left V 5 bases short and J 0 bases short, with 13 bases between. CDR1 MNHEY and CDR2 SMNVEV come from the germline V gene (reference sequence). The chain's CDR3 is CASSPPRTVNTEAFF. CDR3 in DNA: TGTGCCAGCAGTCCTCCCCGGACGGTGAACACTGAAGCTTTCTTT.

This clonotype has a handful of counts. The chain employs TRBV7-2 and TRBJ2-1, with TRBD2 as a possible D gene (5 bases). The CDR3 sequence is 16 residues long. V lost 1 base and J lost 4, with 14 bases in between. Per germline, CDR1 SGHTA and CDR2 FQGNSA. Written as DNA, the CDR3 is TGTGCCAGCAGCTTAGACGGTCTCAGGAGGTACAATGAGCAGTTCTTC. Translation: CASSLDGLRRYNEQFF.

This clonotype was seen many times. The V call is TRBV7-8, the J call TRBJ2-1; 7 bases fit TRBD2. Germline-derived CDR1 and CDR2 are SGHVS and FQNEAQ. The length of the CDR3 is 13 residues. J gave up 0 bases and V 10 bases, and 3 bases lay outside the gene matches. CDR3 protein: CATGGSSYNEQFF. CDR3 coding DNA: TGTGCCACCGGCGGGAGCTCCTACAATGAGCAGTTCTTC.

This clonotype was seen many times. This rearrangement joins TRBV12-3 or TRBV12-4 to TRBJ1-2, with 9 bases aligning to TRBD1. V was pared by 7 bases and J by 3 bases, with 9 bases of the junction left unmatched. The length of the CDR3 is 15 residues. CDR3 in DNA: TGTGCCAGCAAAAACACAGGGGGCTCGGACTATGGCTACACCTTC. Translating it yields CASKNTGGSDYGYTF.

This clonotype was picked up many times. This chain uses TRBV20-1 with TRBJ2-7; TRBD2 agrees at 9 bases. CDR1 is DFQATT, CDR2 SNEGSKA, per germline (reference sequence). The CDR3 loop spans 13 amino acids. J lost 2 bases, V lost 3 bases, and 2 bases had no gene match. CDR3 sequence: CSASPSGTYEQYF. The CDR3 DNA follows: TGCAGTGCTAGTCCTAGCGGGACCTACGAGCAGTACTTC.

This clonotype appeared many times. The chain employs TRBV20-1 and TRBJ2-1; TRBD2 aligns across 7 bases. Looked up from germline, CDR1 is DFQATT and CDR2 is SNEGSKA (reference sequence). V lost 1 base and J lost 13; bases outside the gene matches: 4. The CDR3 length is 11 residues. This CDR3 is CSARARDYQFF. The CDR3 coding sequence is TGCAGTGCTAGAGCCCGGGACTATCAGTTCTTC.

This clonotype was found many times. The chain has TRBV12-3 or TRBV12-4 and TRBJ1-1, with a tentative D call TRBD1 (5 bases). This CDR3 has 11 residues. Trimming left V 7 bases short and J 5 bases short, with 8 bases between. The CDR3 region is CASTEGTEAFF. Here the CDR3 DNA reads TGTGCCAGCACCGAGGGGACTGAAGCTTTCTTT.

The sample holds many counts of this clonotype. The gene calls are TRBV20-1 and TRBJ1-1, with D perhaps TRBD1 (5 bases). The germline gives CDR1 DFQATT, CDR2 SNEGSKA (reference sequence). The V and J ends lost 0 bases and 0 bases respectively, with 8 bases between them. This CDR3 region has 14 residues. In nucleotides, the CDR3 is TGCAGTGCTAGAGATGAGGACATGAACACTGAAGCTTTCTTT. Translated: CSARDEDMNTEAFF.

The table lists this clonotype with many counts. The chain carries TRBV20-1 and TRBJ2-3; D is unresolved. The CDR3 contains 13 residues. Per germline, CDR1 DFQATT and CDR2 SNEGSKA (reference sequence). Trimming cost V 6 bases and J 0 bases, with 10 bases left between them. CDR3 region: CSALYSSTDTQYF. The CDR3 DNA reads as TGCAGTGCCCTATACTCTAGCACAGATACGCAGTATTTT.